The sequence of this T cell receptor (beta chain) was determined in a study of chemoradiotherapy in HPV16-positive cancers. Germline CDR1 and CDR2: LNHDA and SQIVND (reference sequence). CDR3 length: 19 amino acids. Trimming took 3 bases from V and 7 from J; bases not matched to a gene: 18. Sequencing was performed with immunoSEQ multiplex PCR; in TCRdb, only in-frame clones are kept and a portion is missing. Of approximately 3,100 clones listed, 83% were seen once; the top ten hold about 2.9%. The specimen comprised tumor tissue, sampled from a patient who underwent chemoradiotherapy. The chain recombines TRBV19 with TRBJ2-1, with 10 bases fitting TRBD2. The origin of this receptor is a human donor with HPV-associated anogenital cancer. The CDR3 is CASSIGLTSGWLRGNEQFF. CDR3 coding DNA: TGTGCCAGTAGTATCGGCCTGACTAGCGGGTGGTTGAGGGGGAATGAGCAGTTCTTC. Together with reference TRBV19 and TRBJ2-1, the CDR3 gives the full variable domain: DGGITQSPKYLFRKEGQNVTLSCEQNLNHDAMYWYRQDPGQGLRLIYYSQIVNDFQKGDIAEGYSVSREKKESFPLTVTSAQKNPTAFYLCASSIGLTSGWLRGNEQFFGPGTRLTVL.